This TCR beta chain is from a study of molecular identifiers for immune sequencing clone quantification. Study conclusions and caveats: Clones above 20 RNA copies held over 98% of effector molecules, under 1% in naive cells.

With 1 base clipped from V and 4 bases from J, the junction kept 11 bases outside the gene matches. The germline CDR1 and CDR2 sequences are MGHRA and YSYEKL. This CDR3 comprises 17 residues. Preparation of the bulk TCR libraries relied on previously described methods and listed TCR primers. TCRdb independently ran MiXCR on the PCR reads; one entry per CDR3 protein. There are approximately 500,000 distinct CDR3 sequences in the sample; approximately 25% occur only once, and roughly 0.77% lies in the top ten. In this sample, this clonotype turned up a few times. Antigen: not known. Researchers sorted naive CD8 T cells as cells that were CD8+CD4-CCR7+CD45RA+.

The receptor was derived from a human donor in good health. Some libraries in this study had Jurkat cell RNA spiked in. The specimen was naive CD8+ T cells from blood, with Jurkat cell RNA spiked in. Subset defined: FACS-sorted CD8+CD4-CCR7+CD45RA+ naive T cells. The chain links TRBV4-1 to TRBJ2-5; 8 nucleotides align to TRBD2. The CDR3 sequence is CASSQGRTSTLGETQYF. The CDR3 nucleotides read TGCGCCAGCAGCCAAGGGAGGACTAGCACCCTAGGAGAGACCCAGTACTTC.